The 30 T cell receptor beta chains reported below all come from one sample, sequenced in a study of siplizumab effects on memory and regulatory T cells. The assay was immunoSEQ multiplex PCR, and TCRdb's table has in-frame clones only and misses some. The sample carries over 70,000 clones, just under 95% recorded once. The sequenced sample was CD8+ T cells sorted from blood. All receptors come from a human donor in good health.

The rearrangement uses TRBV28 and TRBJ2-5; TRBD2 matches 9 bases. CDR1 is MDHEN and CDR2 is SYDVKM in the germline V gene. The CDR3 sequence is 14 residues long. Trimming cost V 5 bases and J 3 bases; bases outside gene matches: 4. The CDR3 sequence: CASSTRLAEETQYF. The CDR3 DNA follows: TGTGCCAGCAGTACCCGACTAGCGGAAGAGACCCAGTACTTC. The full variable domain, in which reference TRBV28 and TRBJ2-5 provide the parts outside the CDR3, is DVKVTQSSRYLVKRTGEKVFLECVQDMDHENMFWYRQDPGLGLRLIYFSYDVKMKEKGDIPEGYSVSREKKERFSLILESASTNQTSMYLCASSTRLAEETQYFGPGTRLLVL.

The genes are TRBV15 and TRBJ2-1; 8 bases map to TRBD2. V lost 4 bases and J lost 10; bases outside the gene matches: 12. Germline loops: CDR1 LNHNV, CDR2 YYDKDF (reference sequence). This CDR3 comprises 15 residues. CDR3 DNA sequence: TGTGCCACCAGCACATTAGCGGGATCGCTGGGGGAGCAGTTCTTC. Its protein product is CATSTLAGSLGEQFF.

The genes are TRBV4-1 and TRBJ2-7; perhaps TRBD2 as D (6 bases). The CDR3 spans 15 residues. Germline assignment: CDR1 MGHRA and CDR2 YSYEKL. Between the trimmed V and J ends, which lost 0 bases and 3 bases, there was a span of 12 bases. CDR3 amino acids: CASSQESGSGYEQYF. CDR3 bases: TGCGCCAGCAGCCAAGAATCCGGGAGTGGCTACGAGCAGTACTTC.

This clone was counted a single time. The chain combines TRBV14 with TRBJ2-3; D gene ambiguous. In germline, CDR1 is SGHDN, CDR2 FVKESK. V was cut by 0 bases and J by 2 bases, with 9 bases left in between. The CDR3 spans 15 residues. The CDR3 nucleotides read TGTGCCAGCAGCCAAGATGTTGGGGTCACAGATACGCAGTATTTT. It specifies CASSQDVGVTDTQYF.

The CDR3 sequence is CASSIAGGAYEQYF. The CDR3 coding sequence is TGTGCCAGTAGTATCGCGGGAGGTGCCTACGAGCAGTACTTC. The chain carries TRBV19 and TRBJ2-7, with 8 bases lining up with TRBD2. V lost 3 bases to trimming and J lost 2 bases; unmatched junction nucleotides: 3. The CDR3 is made up of 14 amino acids. Per germline, CDR1 LNHDA and CDR2 SQIVND (reference sequence).

The chain joins TRBV11-2 to TRBJ2-1; tentatively, D is TRBD1 (5 bases). The CDR3 covers 17 residues. Germline assignment: CDR1 SGHAT and CDR2 FQNNGV. V was trimmed by 2 bases and J by 2 bases, leaving 16 bases between them. DNA of the CDR3: TGTGCCAGCAGCTTATTGGCAGGGCCGAGCACCTACAATGAGCAGTTCTTC. Translated, it gives CASSLLAGPSTYNEQFF.

The rearrangement uses TRBV19 and TRBJ1-2, with 7 nucleotides matching TRBD1. The trim removed 3 bases at V and 0 bases at J, leaving 4 bases unmatched. This CDR3 is built from 15 residues. Germline lookup yields CDR1 LNHDA and CDR2 SQIVND (reference sequence). Here the CDR3 reads CASSIGTETNYGYTF. The CDR3 DNA sequence: TGTGCCAGTAGTATCGGGACAGAAACTAACTATGGCTACACCTTC.

The chain recombines TRBV6-1 with TRBJ2-1; maybe TRBD2 (5 bases). Trimming left V 1 base short and J 15 bases short, with 16 bases between. CDR1 and CDR2 (germline): MNHNS, SASEGT. There are 13 residues in the CDR3. As DNA, the CDR3 is TGTGCCAGCAGTGAAGGGAAGCGGCTCAGAGGGTTCTTC. Its protein product is CASSEGKRLRGFF.

The chain joins TRBV7-6 to TRBJ2-7; D gene ambiguous. With 2 bases removed from V and 4 bases from J, the gap between germline ends came to 12 bases. This CDR3 is built from 14 residues. Germline assignment: CDR1 SGHVS and CDR2 FNYEAQ. In DNA form, the CDR3 reads TGTGCCAGCAGCTTAAACACCTCCCCGTACGAGCAGTACTTC. As protein: CASSLNTSPYEQYF.

CDR3 protein: CASSSGTPNQPQHF. The CDR3 bases are TGTGCCAGCAGCTCCGGGACACCAAATCAGCCCCAGCATTTT. The rearrangement links TRBV9 to TRBJ1-5; weak D call: TRBD1 (6 bases). V was cut by 4 bases and J by 4 bases, with 12 bases left in between. There are 14 residues in the CDR3. CDR1 is SGDLS and CDR2 is YYNGEE in the germline V gene.

V usage is TRBV4-2 and J usage is TRBJ2-1, with TRBD1 matching 8 bases. Germline CDR1 reads LGHNA; CDR2 reads YNFKEQ. V was clipped by 4 bases and J by 4 bases; unmatched bases: 6. This CDR3 is 15 amino acids long. CDR3 sequence: CASSLGTGEYNEQFF. For the CDR3, the DNA is TGTGCCAGCAGCCTCGGGACAGGAGAATACAATGAGCAGTTCTTC.

In this sample, this clone turned up a few times. The chain carries TRBV29-1 and TRBJ2-3, with D perhaps given as TRBD1 or TRBD2 (5 bases each). This CDR3 has 17 amino acids. Per the germline V gene, CDR1 is SQVTM and CDR2 is ANQGSEA. V was cut by 7 bases and J by 2 bases, with 25 bases left in between. Here the CDR3 reads CSAGSGRGTELTDTQYF. For the CDR3, the DNA is TGCAGCGCTGGATCGGGGCGCGGAACGGAGCTCACAGATACGCAGTATTTT.

This clone was observed a single time. V is TRBV29-1 and J is TRBJ2-1; unclear D gene. V lost 0 bases and J lost 3, with 15 bases in between. The CDR3 is made up of 16 amino acids. Per germline, CDR1 SQVTM and CDR2 ANQGSEA. CDR3 sequence reads: CSVEDPERGSYNEQFF. The DNA of the CDR3 is TGCAGCGTTGAAGATCCAGAACGTGGTAGCTACAATGAGCAGTTCTTC.

The genes are TRBV15 and TRBJ2-1; 12 bases are shared with TRBD2. V dropped 3 bases and J dropped 4; count of bases not matched to a gene: 4. The CDR3 loop spans 16 amino acids. Germline V gene data show CDR1 as LNHNV and CDR2 as YYDKDF (reference sequence). CDR3 residues: CATSRTGTSGYNEQFF. The CDR3 DNA is TGTGCCACCAGCAGGACTGGGACTAGCGGGTACAATGAGCAGTTCTTC.

The chain couples TRBV2 to TRBJ1-4, with TRBD1 as a possible D gene (6 bases). Germline CDR1 is SNHLY and CDR2 is FYNNEI. V lost 7 bases and J 3 bases, leaving 15 bases between the germline ends. This CDR3 spans 15 amino acids. The DNA of the CDR3 is TGTGCCAGCATTAAAACAGGGTTGTCTAATGAAAAACTGTTTTTT. Its protein is CASIKTGLSNEKLFF.

The chain carries TRBV6-4 and TRBJ2-3; 11 bases agree with TRBD1. Germline V CDR1 and CDR2: MRHNA, SNTAGT. The ends lost 2 bases at V and 4 bases at J; junction bases unmatched: 2. This CDR3 region has 15 residues. CDR3 coding DNA: TGTGCCAGCAGTGACGGGGGACAGGGGGCAGATACGCAGTATTTT. Protein: CASSDGGQGADTQYF.

The chain couples TRBV9 to TRBJ1-5; possibly TRBD1 for D (6 bases). This CDR3 spans 15 amino acids. In germline, CDR1 is SGDLS, CDR2 YYNGEE. V gave up 0 bases and J gave up 5 bases, with 12 bases separating them. CDR3 region: CASSVDGGGHQPQHF. Written as DNA, the CDR3 is TGTGCCAGCAGCGTAGATGGAGGGGGACATCAGCCCCAGCATTTT. The full variable domain, its missing parts supplied by reference TRBV9 and TRBJ1-5, is DSGVTQTPKHLITATGQRVTLRCSPRSGDLSVYWYQQSLDQGLQFLIQYYNGEERAKGNILERFSAQQFPDLHSELNLSSLELGDSALYFCASSVDGGGHQPQHFGDGTRLSIL.

This chain connects TRBV5-8 to TRBJ2-7; a weak D match, TRBD2 (5 bases). V was trimmed by 0 bases and J by 5 bases, leaving 15 bases between them. Germline CDR1 and CDR2: SGHTS and YDEGEE. The CDR3 consists of 15 residues. CDR3 loop: CASSLVVGDGDEQYF. In DNA, the CDR3 is TGTGCCAGCAGCTTGGTTGTGGGAGATGGGGACGAGCAGTACTTC.

The chain combines TRBV4-2 with TRBJ2-7; 7 nucleotides match TRBD2. The CDR3 totals 15 residues. The germline V gene encodes CDR1 LGHNA and CDR2 YNFKEQ. The J segment lost 3 bases and the V segment lost 2 bases, leaving 7 bases of the junction unmatched. CDR3 protein: CASSQLGGGVYEQYF. The CDR3 nucleotides are TGTGCCAGCAGCCAATTGGGGGGAGGGGTCTACGAGCAGTACTTC.

The genes are TRBV6-5 and TRBJ1-1; D is undetermined. V lost 11 bases and J 4 bases, leaving 14 bases between the germline ends. Germline CDR1 is MNHEY and CDR2 is SVGAGI. The CDR3 runs 12 residues. DNA of the CDR3: TGTGCCGTACTAGCGGAGGGCACTGAAGCTTTCTTT. The encoded protein is CAVLAEGTEAFF.

The rearrangement links TRBV11-3 to TRBJ2-2; the match to TRBD2 covers 10 bases. The CDR3 has 17 amino acids. V gave up 1 base and J gave up 3 bases; unmatched junction bases: 5. CDR1 is SGHNT, CDR2 YENEEA, per germline. The CDR3 nucleotides are TGTGCCAGCAGCTTAGGGCCTAGCGGGAGCTACACCGGGGAGCTGTTTTTT. It codes for CASSLGPSGSYTGELFF.

CDR3 in DNA: TGCGCCAGCAGCGGACGCAGGGACGAAGCTTTCTTT. Amino acid sequence: CASSGRRDEAFF. The rearrangement links TRBV5-1 to TRBJ1-1; weak D call: TRBD1 (5 bases). Trimming removed 4 bases at V and 8 bases at J, with 12 bases between. The CDR3 length is 12 residues. Germline V gives CDR1 SGHRS, CDR2 YFSETQ.

This clone was detected only a few times. The chain joins TRBV6-4 to TRBJ2-6, with 9 nucleotides matching TRBD1. This CDR3 comprises 17 residues. Germline V lookup: CDR1 MRHNA, CDR2 SNTAGT. J was trimmed by 1 base and V by 3 bases; bases with no gene match: 4. DNA of the CDR3: TGTGCCAGCAGTGAAGGGACAGGGTCATCTGGGGCCAACGTCCTGACTTTC. It is translated as CASSEGTGSSGANVLTF.

This sequence joins TRBV27 and TRBJ2-6; 13 bases fit TRBD2. This CDR3 has 19 amino acids. Trimming removed 6 bases from V and 1 base from J; junction bases left unmatched: 9. Per the germline V gene, CDR1 is MNHEY and CDR2 is SMNVEV (reference sequence). The CDR3 sequence: CASRPGLAGLVSGANVLTF. In nucleotides, the CDR3 is TGTGCCAGCAGGCCGGGACTAGCGGGACTAGTTTCTGGGGCCAACGTCCTGACTTTC.

The V and J genes are TRBV27 and TRBJ2-7, with 7 bases fitting TRBD2. The CDR3 extends over 15 amino acids. The V gene end was trimmed by 5 bases and the J gene end by 2 bases; junction bases not matched to a gene: 9. From germline, CDR1 is MNHEY and CDR2 SMNVEV (reference sequence). Here the CDR3 reads CASSPIAGPTYEQYF. CDR3 nucleotides: TGTGCCAGCAGTCCCATAGCGGGCCCTACCTACGAGCAGTACTTC.

This chain joins TRBV29-1 and TRBJ2-7, with D possibly being TRBD1 (6 bases). This CDR3 has 12 residues. Trimming stripped 6 bases from V and 4 bases from J, with 13 bases between. The V gene's germline CDR1 is SQVTM and CDR2 ANQGSEA. The DNA for the CDR3 is TGCAGCGTCCAACTCAGGGGTTACGAGCAGTACTTC. Translated, it gives CSVQLRGYEQYF.

In this sample, this clone turned up once. V usage is TRBV27 and J usage is TRBJ2-1; TRBD1 is a possible D gene (6 bases). The V end was cut by 2 bases, the J end by 7 bases, with 18 bases between. This CDR3 is built from 16 residues. Per germline, CDR1 MNHEY and CDR2 SMNVEV (reference sequence). The CDR3 protein is CASSLGRQVVLNEQFF. CDR3 DNA: TGTGCCAGCAGTTTAGGTCGACAGGTCGTCTTAAATGAGCAGTTCTTC.

J is TRBJ1-4 and V is TRBV28, with D uncertain. The CDR3 contains 17 residues. Trimming took 6 bases from V and 0 from J, leaving 17 bases between them. CDR1 is MDHEN and CDR2 is SYDVKM in the germline V gene. Here the CDR3 DNA reads TGTGCCAGCAGCTATCTTGACATTTTCTCAACTAATGAAAAACTGTTTTTT. This sequence encodes CASSYLDIFSTNEKLFF.

This clone has a single count. This chain links TRBV5-1 with TRBJ2-7; the D call may be TRBD1 or TRBD2 (7 bases each). The CDR3 loop spans 16 amino acids. From germline, CDR1 is SGHRS and CDR2 YFSETQ. Trimming left V 4 bases short and J 3 bases short, with 20 bases between. Here the CDR3 reads CASSPGGGSGGYEQYF. CDR3 sequence (DNA): TGCGCCAGCAGCCCTGGCGGGGGCTCAGGGGGCTACGAGCAGTACTTC.

This clone has a handful of counts. The chain uses TRBV25-1 and TRBJ2-2; maybe TRBD1 (6 bases). This CDR3 has 15 amino acids. From germline, CDR1 is MGHDK and CDR2 SYGVNS. V gave up 3 bases and J gave up 0 bases, with 8 bases separating them. In nucleotides, the CDR3 is TGTGCCAGCAGTGAGGGACAAACGAACACCGGGGAGCTGTTTTTT. The encoded protein is CASSEGQTNTGELFF.